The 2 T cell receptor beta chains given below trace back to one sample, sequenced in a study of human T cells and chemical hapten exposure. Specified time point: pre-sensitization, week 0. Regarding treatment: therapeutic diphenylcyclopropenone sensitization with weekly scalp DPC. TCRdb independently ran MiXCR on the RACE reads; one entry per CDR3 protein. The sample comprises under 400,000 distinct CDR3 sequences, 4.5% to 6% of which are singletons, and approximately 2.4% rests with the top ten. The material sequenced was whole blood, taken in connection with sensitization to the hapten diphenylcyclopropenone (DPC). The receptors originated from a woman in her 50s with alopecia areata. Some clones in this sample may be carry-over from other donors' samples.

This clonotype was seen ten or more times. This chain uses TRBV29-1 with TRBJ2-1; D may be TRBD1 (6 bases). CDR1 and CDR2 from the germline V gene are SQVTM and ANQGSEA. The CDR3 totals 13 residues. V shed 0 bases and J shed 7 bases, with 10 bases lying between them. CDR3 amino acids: CSVEDRGRNEQFF. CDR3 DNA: TGCAGCGTTGAAGACAGGGGTAGGAATGAGCAGTTCTTC.

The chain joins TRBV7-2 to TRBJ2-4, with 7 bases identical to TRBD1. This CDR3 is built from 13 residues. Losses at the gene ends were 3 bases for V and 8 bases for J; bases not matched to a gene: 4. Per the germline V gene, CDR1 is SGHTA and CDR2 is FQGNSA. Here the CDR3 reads CASSLTGIDIQYF. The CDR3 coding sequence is TGTGCCAGCAGCTTGACAGGGATAGACATTCAGTACTTC.